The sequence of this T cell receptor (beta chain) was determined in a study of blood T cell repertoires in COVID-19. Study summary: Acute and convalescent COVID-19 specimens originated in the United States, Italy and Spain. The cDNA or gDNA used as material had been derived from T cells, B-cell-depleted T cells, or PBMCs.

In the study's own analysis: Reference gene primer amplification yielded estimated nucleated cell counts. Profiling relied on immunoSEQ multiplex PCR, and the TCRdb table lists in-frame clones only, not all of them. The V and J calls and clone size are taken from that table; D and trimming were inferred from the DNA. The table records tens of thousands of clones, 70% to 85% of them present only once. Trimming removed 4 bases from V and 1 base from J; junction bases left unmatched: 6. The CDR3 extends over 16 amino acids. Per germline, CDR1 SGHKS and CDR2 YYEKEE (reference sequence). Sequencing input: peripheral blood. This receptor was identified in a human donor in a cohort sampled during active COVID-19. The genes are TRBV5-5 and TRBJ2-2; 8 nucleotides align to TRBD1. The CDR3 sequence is CASSRGTGVNTGELFF. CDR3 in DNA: TGTGCCAGCAGCCGAGGGACAGGAGTGAACACCGGGGAGCTGTTTTTT.